The T cell receptor (beta chain) described here comes from a study of T cells after somatic rescue of genetic block. CDR1 is LNHNV and CDR2 is YYDKDF in the germline V gene (reference sequence). V shed 3 bases, J shed 3 bases, and the junction held 7 bases outside the gene matches. The CDR3 spans 16 residues. Method: immunoSEQ multiplex PCR; TCRdb's copy keeps in-frame clones and lacks some. The table lists tens of thousands of clones, roughly 91% of them singletons. This TCR was sampled from a man aged 30 to 39. The sequencing sample was made of peripheral blood mononuclear cells (PBMCs). This chain joins TRBV15 and TRBJ2-3, with 9 bases aligning to TRBD1. Here the CDR3 reads CATSRRDRDATDTQYF. CDR3 bases: TGTGCCACCAGCAGGCGGGACAGGGACGCGACAGATACGCAGTATTTT.